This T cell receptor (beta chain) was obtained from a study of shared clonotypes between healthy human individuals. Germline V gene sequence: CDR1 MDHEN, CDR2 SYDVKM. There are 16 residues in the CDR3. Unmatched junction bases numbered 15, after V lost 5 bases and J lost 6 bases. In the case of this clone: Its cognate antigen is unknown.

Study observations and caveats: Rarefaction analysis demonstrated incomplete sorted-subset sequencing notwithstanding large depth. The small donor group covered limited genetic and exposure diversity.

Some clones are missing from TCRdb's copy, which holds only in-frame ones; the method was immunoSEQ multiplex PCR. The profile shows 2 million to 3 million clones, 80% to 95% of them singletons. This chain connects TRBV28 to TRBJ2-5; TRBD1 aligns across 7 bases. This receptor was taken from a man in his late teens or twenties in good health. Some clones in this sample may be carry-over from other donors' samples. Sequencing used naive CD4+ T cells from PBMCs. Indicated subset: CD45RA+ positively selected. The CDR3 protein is CASSGTDTGVKKTQYF. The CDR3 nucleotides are TGTGCCAGCAGTGGGACAGATACAGGGGTAAAAAAGACCCAGTACTTC. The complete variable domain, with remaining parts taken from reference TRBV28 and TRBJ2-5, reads DVKVTQSSRYLVKRTGEKVFLECVQDMDHENMFWYRQDPGLGLRLIYFSYDVKMKEKGDIPEGYSVSREKKERFSLILESASTNQTSMYLCASSGTDTGVKKTQYFGPGTRLLVL.